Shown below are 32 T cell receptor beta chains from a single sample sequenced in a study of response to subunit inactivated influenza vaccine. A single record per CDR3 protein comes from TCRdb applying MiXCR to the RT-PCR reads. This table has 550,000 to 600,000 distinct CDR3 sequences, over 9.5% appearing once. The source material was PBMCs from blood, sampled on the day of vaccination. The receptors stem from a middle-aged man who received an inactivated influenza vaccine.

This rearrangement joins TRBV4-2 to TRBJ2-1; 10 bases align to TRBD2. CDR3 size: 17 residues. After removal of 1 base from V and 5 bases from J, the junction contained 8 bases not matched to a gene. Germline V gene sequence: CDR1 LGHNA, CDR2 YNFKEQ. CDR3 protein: CASSQAITSGVNNEQFF. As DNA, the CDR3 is TGTGCCAGCAGCCAAGCCATCACTAGCGGGGTAAACAATGAGCAGTTCTTC.

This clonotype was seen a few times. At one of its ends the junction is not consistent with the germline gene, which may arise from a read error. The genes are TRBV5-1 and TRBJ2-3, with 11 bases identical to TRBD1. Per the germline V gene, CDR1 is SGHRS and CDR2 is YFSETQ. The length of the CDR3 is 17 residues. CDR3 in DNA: TGCGCCAGCAGGTTGGCCCCCGGGACAGGGGGTGCAGATACGCAGTATTTT. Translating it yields CASRLAPGTGGADTQYF. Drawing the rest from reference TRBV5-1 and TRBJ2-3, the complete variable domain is KAGVTQTPRYLIKTRGQQVTLSCSPISGHRSVSWYQQTPGQGLQFLFEYFSETQRNKGNFPGRFSGRQFSNSRSEMNVSTLELGDSALYLCASRLAPGTGGADTQYFGPGTRLTVL.

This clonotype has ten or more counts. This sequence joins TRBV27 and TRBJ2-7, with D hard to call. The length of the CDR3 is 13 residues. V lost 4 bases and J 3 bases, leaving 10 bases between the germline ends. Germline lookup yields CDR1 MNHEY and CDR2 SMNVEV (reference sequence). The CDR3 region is CASSSNDNYEQYF. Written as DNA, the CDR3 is TGTGCCAGCAGTTCCAACGATAACTACGAGCAGTACTTC.

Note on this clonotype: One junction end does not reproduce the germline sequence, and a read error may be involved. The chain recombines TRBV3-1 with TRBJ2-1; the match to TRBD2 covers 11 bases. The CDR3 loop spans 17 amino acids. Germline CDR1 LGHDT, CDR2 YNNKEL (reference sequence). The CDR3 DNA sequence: TGTGCCTGCAGCCAAGACCTAGCGGGGGGTCCCTACAATGAGCAGTTCTTC. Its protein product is CACSQDLAGGPYNEQFF.

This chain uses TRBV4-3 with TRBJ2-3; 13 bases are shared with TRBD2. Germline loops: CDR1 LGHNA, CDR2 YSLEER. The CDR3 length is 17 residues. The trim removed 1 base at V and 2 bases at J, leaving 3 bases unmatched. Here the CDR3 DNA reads TGCGCCAGCAGCCAAGGACTAGCGGGAGGCAACACAGATACGCAGTATTTT. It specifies CASSQGLAGGNTDTQYF.

The CDR3 reads CATSDPGQSNNEQFF. For the CDR3, the DNA is TGTGCCACCAGTGATCCGGGACAGAGTAACAATGAGCAGTTCTTC. This chain uses TRBV24-1 with TRBJ2-1, with TRBD1 matching over 7 bases. V lost 3 bases and J lost 5; bases outside the gene matches: 6. In germline, CDR1 is KGHDR, CDR2 SFDVKD. The CDR3 loop spans 15 amino acids.

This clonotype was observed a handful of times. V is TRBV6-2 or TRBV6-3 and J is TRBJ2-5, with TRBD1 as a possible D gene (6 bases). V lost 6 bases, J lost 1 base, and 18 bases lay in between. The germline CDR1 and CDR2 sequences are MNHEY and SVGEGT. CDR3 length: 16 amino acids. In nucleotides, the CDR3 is TGTGCCAGCAGAGAAGACAGGACGTCTCTCCAAGAGACCCAGTACTTC. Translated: CASREDRTSLQETQYF.

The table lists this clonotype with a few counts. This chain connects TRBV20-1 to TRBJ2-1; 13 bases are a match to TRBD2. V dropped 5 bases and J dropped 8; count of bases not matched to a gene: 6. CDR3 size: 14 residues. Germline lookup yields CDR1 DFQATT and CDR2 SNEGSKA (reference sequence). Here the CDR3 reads CSARAGLAGYEQFF. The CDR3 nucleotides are TGCAGTGCTCGCGCGGGACTAGCGGGATATGAGCAGTTCTTC.

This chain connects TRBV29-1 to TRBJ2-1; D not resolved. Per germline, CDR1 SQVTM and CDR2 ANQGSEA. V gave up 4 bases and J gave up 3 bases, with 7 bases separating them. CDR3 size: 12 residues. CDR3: CSVGKLYNEQFF. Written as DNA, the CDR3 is TGCAGCGTTGGAAAGCTCTACAATGAGCAGTTCTTC.

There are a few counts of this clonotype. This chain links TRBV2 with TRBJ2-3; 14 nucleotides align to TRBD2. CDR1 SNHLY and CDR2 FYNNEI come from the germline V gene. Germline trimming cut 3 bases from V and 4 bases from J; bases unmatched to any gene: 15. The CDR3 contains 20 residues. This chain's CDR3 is CASSDARTSGRSIGPDTQYF. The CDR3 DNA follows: TGTGCCAGCAGTGACGCCCGGACTAGCGGGAGGTCGATCGGGCCAGATACGCAGTATTTT.

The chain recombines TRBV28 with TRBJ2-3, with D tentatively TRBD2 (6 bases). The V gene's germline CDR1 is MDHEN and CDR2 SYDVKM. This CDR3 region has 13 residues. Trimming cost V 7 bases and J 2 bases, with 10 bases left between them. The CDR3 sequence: CASMRGSTDTQYF. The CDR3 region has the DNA TGTGCCAGCATGCGGGGATCCACAGATACGCAGTATTTT.

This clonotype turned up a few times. Written as DNA, the CDR3 is TGTGCCAGCAGCTACCCGGGAACTAACACTGAAGCTTTCTTT. It encodes CASSYPGTNTEAFF. The V call is TRBV5-6, the J call TRBJ1-1; no clear D gene. The length of the CDR3 is 14 residues. Trimming cost V 3 bases and J 2 bases, with 11 bases left between them. CDR1 is SGHDT, CDR2 YYEEEE, per germline.

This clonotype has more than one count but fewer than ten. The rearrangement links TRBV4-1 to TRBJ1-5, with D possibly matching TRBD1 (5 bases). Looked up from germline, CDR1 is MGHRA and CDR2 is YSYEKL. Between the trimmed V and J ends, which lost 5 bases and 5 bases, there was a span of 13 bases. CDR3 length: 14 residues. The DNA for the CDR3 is TGCGCCAGCAGCAGGATAGGGGAGGATCAGCCCCAGCATTTT. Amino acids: CASSRIGEDQPQHF.

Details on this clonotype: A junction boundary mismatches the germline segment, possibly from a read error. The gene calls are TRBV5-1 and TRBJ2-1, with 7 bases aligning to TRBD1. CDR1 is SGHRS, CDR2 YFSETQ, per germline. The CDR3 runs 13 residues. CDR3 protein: CASSADRYNEQLF. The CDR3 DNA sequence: TGCGCCAGCAGCGCGGACAGGTACAATGAGCAGCTCTTC.

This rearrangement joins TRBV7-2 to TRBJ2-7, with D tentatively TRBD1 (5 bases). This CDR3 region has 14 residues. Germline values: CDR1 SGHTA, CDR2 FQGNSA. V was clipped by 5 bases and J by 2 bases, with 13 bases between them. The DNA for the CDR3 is TGTGCCAGCAGCCCTAATAGGGGCCCCTACGAGCAGTACTTC. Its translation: CASSPNRGPYEQYF.

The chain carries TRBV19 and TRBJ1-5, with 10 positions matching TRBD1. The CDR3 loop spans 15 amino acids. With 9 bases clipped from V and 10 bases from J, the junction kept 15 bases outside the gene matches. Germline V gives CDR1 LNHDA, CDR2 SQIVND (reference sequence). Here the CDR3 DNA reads TGTGCCAGCCGGGACAGGGGCCAGCCTGGGAACCCCCAGCATTTT. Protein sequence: CASRDRGQPGNPQHF.

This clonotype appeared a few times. Here the CDR3 DNA reads TGTGCTAGTGGTTACGGCTCCTACAATGAGCAGTTCTTC. It translates to CASGYGSYNEQFF. The chain has TRBV12-5 and TRBJ2-1; no clear D gene. CDR1 is LGHNT, CDR2 FRNRAP, per germline. The V end lost 4 bases, the J end lost 0 bases, and 4 bases lay between the germline ends. The CDR3 loop spans 13 amino acids. Full variable domain (outside the CDR3, taken from reference TRBV12-5 and TRBJ2-1): DARVTQTPRHKVTEMGQEVTMRCQPILGHNTVFWYRQTMMQGLELLAYFRNRAPLDDSGMPKDRFSAEMPDATLATLKIQPSEPRDSAVYFCASGYGSYNEQFFGPGTRLTVL.

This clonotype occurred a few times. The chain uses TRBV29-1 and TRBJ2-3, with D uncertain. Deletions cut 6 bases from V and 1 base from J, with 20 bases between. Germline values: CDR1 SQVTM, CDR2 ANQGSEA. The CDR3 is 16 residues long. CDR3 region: CSVTNRHTTGTDTQYF. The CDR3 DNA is TGCAGCGTGACGAACCGACACACGACGGGCACAGATACGCAGTATTTT.

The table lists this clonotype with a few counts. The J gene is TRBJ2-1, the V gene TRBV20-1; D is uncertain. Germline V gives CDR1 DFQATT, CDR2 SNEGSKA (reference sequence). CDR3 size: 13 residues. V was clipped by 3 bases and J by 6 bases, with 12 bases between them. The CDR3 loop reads CSARRTGPNEQFF. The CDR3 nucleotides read TGCAGTGCTAGGCGTACGGGTCCCAATGAGCAGTTCTTC.

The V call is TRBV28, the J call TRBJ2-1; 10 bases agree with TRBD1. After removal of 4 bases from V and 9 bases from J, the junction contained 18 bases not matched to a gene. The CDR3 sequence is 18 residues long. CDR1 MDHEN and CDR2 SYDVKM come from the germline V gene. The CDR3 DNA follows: TGTGCCAGCAGTTCCCCCGCATATGACAGGGGGCCCTTGGGTGAGCAGTTCTTC. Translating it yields CASSSPAYDRGPLGEQFF.

In DNA form, the CDR3 reads TGTGCCATCAGTGGTACCACAAATGAGCAGTTCTTC. As protein: CAISGTTNEQFF. This rearrangement joins TRBV10-3 to TRBJ2-1; D unresolved. Germline V CDR1 and CDR2: ENHRY, SYGVKD. The CDR3 is 12 residues long. With 4 bases removed from V and 7 bases from J, the gap between germline ends came to 8 bases.

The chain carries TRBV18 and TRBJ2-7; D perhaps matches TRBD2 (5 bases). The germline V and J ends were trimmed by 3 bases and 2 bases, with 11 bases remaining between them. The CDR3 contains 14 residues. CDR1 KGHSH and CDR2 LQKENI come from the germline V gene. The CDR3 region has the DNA TGTGCCAGCTCACCTACCGGACTGGCCTACGAGCAGTACTTC. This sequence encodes CASSPTGLAYEQYF.

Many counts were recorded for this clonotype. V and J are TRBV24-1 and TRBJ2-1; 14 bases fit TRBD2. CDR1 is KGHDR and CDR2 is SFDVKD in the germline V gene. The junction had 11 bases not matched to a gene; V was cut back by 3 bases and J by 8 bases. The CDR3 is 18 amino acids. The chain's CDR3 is CATSDPGPGLAGVYEQFF. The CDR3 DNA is TGTGCCACCAGTGATCCGGGCCCGGGACTAGCGGGGGTCTATGAGCAGTTCTTC.

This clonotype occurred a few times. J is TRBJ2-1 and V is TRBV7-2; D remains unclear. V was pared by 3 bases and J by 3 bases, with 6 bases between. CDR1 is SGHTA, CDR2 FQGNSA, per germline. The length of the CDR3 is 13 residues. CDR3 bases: TGTGCCAGCAGCTTTACGGACTACAATGAGCAGTTCTTC. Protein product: CASSFTDYNEQFF.

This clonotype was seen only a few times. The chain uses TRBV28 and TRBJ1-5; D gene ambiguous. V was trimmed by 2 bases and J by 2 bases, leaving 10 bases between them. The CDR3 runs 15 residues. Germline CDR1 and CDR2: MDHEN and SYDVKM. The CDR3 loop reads CASSLTVPGNQPQHF. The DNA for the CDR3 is TGTGCCAGCAGTTTAACGGTCCCGGGCAATCAGCCCCAGCATTTT.

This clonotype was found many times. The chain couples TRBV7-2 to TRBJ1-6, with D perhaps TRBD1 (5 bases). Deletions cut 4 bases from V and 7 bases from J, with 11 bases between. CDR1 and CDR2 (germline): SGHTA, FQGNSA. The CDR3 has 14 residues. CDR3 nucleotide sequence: TGTGCCAGCAGCTCTGGGTGGGGGAATTCACCCCTCCACTTT. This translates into CASSSGWGNSPLHF.

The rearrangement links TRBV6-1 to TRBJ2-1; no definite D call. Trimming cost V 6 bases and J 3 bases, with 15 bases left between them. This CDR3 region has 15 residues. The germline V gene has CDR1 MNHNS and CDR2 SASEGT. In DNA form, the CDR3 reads TGTGCCAGCAGGACCGACTTTTCCCTCTACAATGAGCAGTTCTTC. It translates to CASRTDFSLYNEQFF.

DNA for the CDR3: TGCGCCAGCAGCTTGCCTGGGACAGGGGCATACGAGCAGTACTTC. Translating it yields CASSLPGTGAYEQYF. The V and J genes are TRBV5-1 and TRBJ2-7, with 10 bases fitting TRBD1. V was pared by 1 base and J by 4 bases, with 5 bases of the junction left unmatched. The germline V gene encodes CDR1 SGHRS and CDR2 YFSETQ. The CDR3 sequence is 15 residues long.

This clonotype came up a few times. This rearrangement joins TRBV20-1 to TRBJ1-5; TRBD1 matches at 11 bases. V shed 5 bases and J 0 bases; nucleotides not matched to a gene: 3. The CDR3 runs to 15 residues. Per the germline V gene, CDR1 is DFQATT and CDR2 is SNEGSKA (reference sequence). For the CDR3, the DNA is TGCAGTGCTGGACAGGGGGCCTATAGCAATCAGCCCCAGCATTTT. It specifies CSAGQGAYSNQPQHF.

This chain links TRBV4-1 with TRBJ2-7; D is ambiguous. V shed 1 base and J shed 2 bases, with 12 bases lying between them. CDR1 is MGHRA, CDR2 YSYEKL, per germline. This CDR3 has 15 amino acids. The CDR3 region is CASSQGIWGTYEQYF. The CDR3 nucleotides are TGCGCCAGCAGCCAAGGAATCTGGGGAACCTACGAGCAGTACTTC.

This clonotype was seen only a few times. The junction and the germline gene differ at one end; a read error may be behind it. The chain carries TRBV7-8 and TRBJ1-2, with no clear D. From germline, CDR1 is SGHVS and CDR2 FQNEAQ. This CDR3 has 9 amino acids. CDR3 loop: CASSPRGPF. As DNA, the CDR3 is TGTGCCAGCAGCCCCCGTGGACCCTTC.

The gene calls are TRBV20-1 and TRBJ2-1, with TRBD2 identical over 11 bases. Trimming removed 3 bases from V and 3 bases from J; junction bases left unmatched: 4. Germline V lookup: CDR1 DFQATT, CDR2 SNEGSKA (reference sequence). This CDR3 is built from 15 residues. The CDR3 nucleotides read TGCAGTGCTAGGGGGACTAGCGGATGCTACAATGAGCAGTTCTTC. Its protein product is CSARGTSGCYNEQFF.